Only one count was recorded for the clone carrying this TCR beta chain. Treatment indicated: preoperative locoregional IRX-2 cytokine immunotherapy. Patients received preoperative, locoregional IRX-2 cytokine immunotherapy in a phase Ib study. This entry belongs to a study of preoperative IRX-2 immunotherapy in early breast cancer. Generated by immunoSEQ multiplex PCR, the TCRdb table keeps only in-frame clones and is missing some. The table lists 30,000 or so clones, 80% to 85% of them singletons. The source was lymph node tissue, collected from a patient treated with IRX-2 immunotherapy. This receptor was taken from a human donor with breast cancer.

CDR3 amino acids: CASSSRDWVYEQYF. In nucleotides, the CDR3 is TGTGCCAGCAGTTCCAGGGATTGGGTCTACGAGCAGTACTTC. The rearrangement links TRBV6-8 to TRBJ2-7; TRBD1 is a possible D gene (5 bases). The CDR3 covers 14 residues. Trimming stripped 4 bases from V and 3 bases from J, with 13 bases between. Germline assignment: CDR1 MNHGY and CDR2 SAAAGT.